A selection of T cell receptor beta chains follows, all from one sample in a study of cytomegalovirus exposure and HLA in healthy donors. The table came from immunoSEQ multiplex PCR; TCRdb's copy has only in-frame clones and leaves some out. This sample carries tens of thousands of clones, 90% to 95% of them seen once, and the ten largest clones take 0.69%. The sample taken for sequencing was PBMCs. These receptor sequences come from a young woman in good health and CMV-seronegative. CDR3s include the opening cysteine and the closing phenylalanine or tryptophan. A D gene is named only where the DNA matches it firmly. Part of the rows lack a size; the others show once, few, many or a class for expanded clones.

D	V	size	J	CDR3	DNA
TRBD2	TRBV5-4	NA	TRBJ2-3	CASSLSGGVADTQYF	TGTGCCAGCAGCTTGAGCGGGGGGGTTGCAGATACGCAGTATTTT
NA	TRBV5-6	NA	TRBJ1-1	CASSLALTDEAFF	TGTGCCAGCAGCTTGGCCCTGACTGATGAAGCTTTCTTT
NA	TRBV19	NA	TRBJ2-1	CASSPTYNEQFF	TGTGCCAGTAGCCCTACCTACAATGAGCAGTTCTTC
TRBD2	TRBV11-2	NA	TRBJ2-1	CASSLAPGGPYEQFF	TGTGCCAGCAGCTTAGCCCCGGGAGGGCCCTATGAGCAGTTCTTC
NA	TRBV9	NA	TRBJ2-1	CASSAPQGLADSYNEQFF	TGTGCCAGCAGCGCCCCGCAGGGGCTAGCGGACTCCTACAATGAGCAGTTCTTC
TRBD2	TRBV5-1	once	TRBJ2-5	CASSSGLAGLQETQYF	TGCGCCAGCAGCTCGGGACTAGCGGGACTTCAAGAGACCCAGTACTTC
NA	TRBV4-3	NA	TRBJ1-3	CASSQDRRDHGAGNTIYF	TGCGCCAGCAGCCAAGATCGGAGGGATCATGGCGCTGGAAACACCATATATTTT
TRBD2	TRBV2	NA	TRBJ2-7	CASSEGTSGTYEQYF	TGTGCCAGCAGTGAGGGGACTAGCGGGACCTACGAGCAGTACTTC
TRBD1	TRBV5-1	NA	TRBJ2-1	CASSPGQGAYNEQFF	TGCGCCAGCAGCCCGGGACAGGGGGCTTACAATGAGCAGTTCTTC
NA	TRBV29-1	NA	TRBJ1-4	CSPEGDREEKLFF	TGCAGCCCCGAGGGGGACCGGGAAGAAAAACTGTTTTTT
NA	TRBV7-9	NA	TRBJ1-2	CASSLLQRAYGYTF	TGTGCCAGCAGCTTACTGCAGAGGGCCTATGGCTACACCTTC
TRBD2	TRBV11-2	NA	TRBJ2-1	CASSSTSGRFDEQFF	TGTGCCAGCAGCTCAACTAGCGGGAGATTTGATGAGCAGTTCTTC
NA	TRBV9	once	TRBJ1-1	CASSIPRGRESPEAFF	TGTGCCAGCAGCATCCCGCGGGGCAGGGAAAGCCCTGAAGCTTTCTTT
TRBD2	TRBV2	NA	TRBJ2-5	CASRSSGGVSEETQYF	TGTGCCAGCAGGAGTAGCGGGGGGGTTTCCGAAGAGACCCAGTACTTC
NA	TRBV5-4	NA	TRBJ2-1	CASSLRLADNEQFF	TGTGCCAGCAGCTTGAGATTAGCGGACAATGAGCAGTTCTTC
TRBD1	TRBV28	NA	TRBJ2-7	CASSPRQGSHEQYF	TGTGCCAGCAGTCCTCGACAGGGGTCCCACGAGCAGTACTTC
NA	TRBV6-1	NA	TRBJ2-7	CASSGAQDSGYEQYF	TGTGCCAGCAGTGGGGCCCAGGATAGCGGCTACGAGCAGTACTTC
NA	TRBV10-3	NA	TRBJ1-1	CAIRDPNRLITEAFF	TGTGCCATCAGGGATCCTAACAGGCTCATCACTGAAGCTTTCTTT
NA	TRBV7-2	NA	TRBJ1-3	CASTSGGLGTGNTIYF	TGTGCCAGCACCTCTGGGGGCTTAGGCACTGGAAACACCATATATTTT
TRBD2	TRBV9	NA	TRBJ2-7	CASSVSGGLDYEQYF	TGTGCCAGCAGCGTAAGTGGTGGACTAGACTACGAGCAGTACTTC
TRBD1	TRBV7-2	NA	TRBJ1-1	CASSSRGQWGKNTEAFF	TGTGCCAGCAGCTCTAGGGGACAGTGGGGGAAGAACACTGAAGCTTTCTTT
NA	TRBV10-1	once	TRBJ2-7	CASSETPVAQYF	TGCGCCAGCAGTGAGACGCCCGTGGCGCAGTACTTC
TRBD2	TRBV7-2	NA	TRBJ2-7	CASSSQSGVSYEQYF	TGTGCCAGCAGCTCACAAAGCGGGGTCTCCTACGAGCAGTACTTC
NA	TRBV18	NA	TRBJ1-5	CASSPVGQPQHF	TGTGCCAGCTCACCGGTCGGTCAGCCCCAGCATTTT
TRBD1	TRBV4-1	NA	TRBJ2-1	CASSRFYRGEVNEQFF	TGCGCCAGCAGCCGGTTCTACAGGGGCGAGGTCAATGAGCAGTTCTTC
NA	TRBV9	NA	TRBJ2-1	CASSVSTIPNEQFF	TGTGCCAGCAGCGTATCGACTATCCCCAATGAGCAGTTCTTC
NA	TRBV27	NA	TRBJ2-7	CASGNSGNEQYF	TGTGCCAGCGGGAATTCAGGGAACGAGCAGTACTTC
TRBD1	TRBV5-6	NA	TRBJ1-5	CASSKDRVVAQHF	TGTGCCAGCAGCAAGGACAGGGTAGTAGCCCAGCATTTT
NA	TRBV7-9	once	TRBJ1-4	CASSSDRRPEDEKLFF	TGTGCCAGCAGCTCCGACAGACGGCCCGAGGATGAAAAACTGTTTTTT
TRBD1	TRBV7-8	NA	TRBJ1-2	CASSVNRDSNYGYTF	TGTGCCAGCAGCGTAAACCGGGACAGTAACTATGGCTACACCTTC
TRBD1	TRBV19	NA	TRBJ1-2	CASSLGQGNYGYTF	TGTGCCAGTAGTCTCGGACAGGGAAACTATGGCTACACCTTC
NA	TRBV30	NA	TRBJ1-1	CAWIGSVRFGGAFF	TGTGCCTGGATCGGTTCCGTAAGATTTGGAGGAGCTTTCTTT
TRBD1	TRBV4-1	NA	TRBJ2-7	CASSQAAGQGYEQYF	TGCGCCAGCAGCCAAGCCGCGGGACAGGGCTACGAGCAGTACTTC
NA	TRBV28	NA	TRBJ2-7	CASRGRDIAYEQYF	TGTGCCAGCAGGGGAAGGGACATCGCCTACGAGCAGTACTTC
TRBD2	TRBV4-3	NA	TRBJ2-3	CASSLFYHGTSGSEGTDTQYF	TGCGCCAGCAGCCTGTTCTATCACGGGACTAGCGGGAGTGAGGGCACAGATACGCAGTATTTT
TRBD2	TRBV30	NA	TRBJ2-7	CAWSRGLGLSYEQYF	TGTGCCTGGTCGAGGGGACTAGGTCTCTCCTACGAGCAGTACTTC
TRBD1	TRBV27	NA	TRBJ2-7	CASSSRGLRYEQYF	TGTGCCAGCAGTTCCAGGGGGCTGCGCTACGAGCAGTACTTC
TRBD2	TRBV10-3	NA	TRBJ2-1	CAIRLAGGHNEQFF	TGTGCCATTCGACTAGCGGGGGGACACAATGAGCAGTTCTTC
TRBD1	TRBV20-1	NA	TRBJ2-7	CSATQGYEQYF	TGCAGTGCTACACAGGGGTACGAGCAGTACTTC
NA	TRBV4-3	NA	TRBJ1-6	CASSPTGNSPLHF	TGCGCCAGCAGCCCGACTGGGAATTCACCCCTCCACTTT
TRBD1	TRBV5-6	once	TRBJ2-7	CASSGQGYEQYF	TGTGCCAGCAGCGGACAGGGGTACGAGCAGTACTTC
NA	TRBV7-9	NA	TRBJ1-2	CASSHPSRGYGYTF	TGTGCCAGCAGCCACCCCTCAAGGGGCTATGGCTACACCTTC
NA	TRBV28	NA	TRBJ1-4	CASSSRSRVDEKLFF	TGTGCCAGCAGTTCCCGGAGCAGGGTGGATGAAAAACTGTTTTTT
NA	TRBV10-3	NA	TRBJ1-5	CAITGITGSNQPQHF	TGTGCCATCACTGGGATTACAGGCAGCAATCAGCCCCAGCATTTT
NA	TRBV5-6	NA	TRBJ2-3	CASSRRGADTQYF	TGTGCCAGCAGCCGAAGGGGTGCAGATACGCAGTATTTT
NA	TRBV21-1	NA	TRBJ1-4	CASSNRTGEATNEKLFF	TGTGCCAGCAGCAACCGGACAGGGGAAGCAACTAATGAAAAACTGTTTTTT
NA	TRBV7-9	few	TRBJ1-5	CASSPGQFSNQPQHF	TGTGCCAGCAGCCCCGGACAGTTTAGCAATCAGCCCCAGCATTTT
NA	TRBV7-9	NA	TRBJ2-5	CASRQMAAETQYF	TGTGCCAGCAGACAAATGGCGGCCGAGACCCAGTACTTC
TRBD1	TRBV19	NA	TRBJ1-5	CASSSSPGQGNRNQPQHF	TGTGCCAGTAGTAGTTCCCCGGGACAGGGTAACCGGAATCAGCCCCAGCATTTT
TRBD2	TRBV30	NA	TRBJ2-7	CAWGTSAPYEQYF	TGTGCCTGGGGTACTAGCGCGCCCTACGAGCAGTACTTC
TRBD2	TRBV4-3	NA	TRBJ2-1	CASSQAYGTSGNEQFF	TGCGCCAGCAGCCAAGCTTACGGGACTAGCGGCAATGAGCAGTTCTTC
TRBD2	TRBV2	NA	TRBJ2-7	CASGRGSGGTYEQYF	TGTGCCAGCGGGCGGGGCAGCGGGGGGACCTACGAGCAGTACTTC
TRBD2	TRBV6-5	NA	TRBJ2-5	CASSYRGGAEETQYF	TGTGCCAGCAGTTATCGCGGGGGAGCCGAAGAGACCCAGTACTTC
TRBD1	TRBV5-6	NA	TRBJ2-7	CASSLTGTGDYEQYF	TGTGCCAGCAGCCTAACCGGGACAGGAGACTACGAGCAGTACTTC
TRBD1	TRBV11-2	NA	TRBJ2-5	CASSPGQGGTQYF	TGTGCCAGCAGCCCAGGACAGGGAGGGACCCAGTACTTC
NA	TRBV18	NA	TRBJ2-6	CASSLEVFSGANVLTF	TGTGCCAGCTCACTAGAGGTGTTCTCTGGGGCCAACGTCCTGACTTTC
TRBD2	TRBV4-3	NA	TRBJ2-3	CASSQELAGAGDTQYF	TGCGCCAGCAGCCAAGAACTAGCGGGGGCCGGGGATACGCAGTATTTT